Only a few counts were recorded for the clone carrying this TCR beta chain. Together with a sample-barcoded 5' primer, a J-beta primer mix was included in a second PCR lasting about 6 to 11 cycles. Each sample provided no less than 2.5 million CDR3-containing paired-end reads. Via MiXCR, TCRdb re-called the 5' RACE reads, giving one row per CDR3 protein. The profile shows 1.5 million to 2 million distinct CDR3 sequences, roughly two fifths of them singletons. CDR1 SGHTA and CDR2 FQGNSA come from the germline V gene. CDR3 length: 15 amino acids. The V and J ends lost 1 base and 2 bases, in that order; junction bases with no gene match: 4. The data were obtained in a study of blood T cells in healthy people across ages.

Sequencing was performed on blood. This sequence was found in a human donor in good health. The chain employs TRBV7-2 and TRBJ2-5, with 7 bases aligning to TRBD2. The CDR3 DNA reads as TGTGCCAGCAGCTTAGATGGGGGGGAGCAAGAGACCCAGTACTTC. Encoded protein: CASSLDGGEQETQYF.